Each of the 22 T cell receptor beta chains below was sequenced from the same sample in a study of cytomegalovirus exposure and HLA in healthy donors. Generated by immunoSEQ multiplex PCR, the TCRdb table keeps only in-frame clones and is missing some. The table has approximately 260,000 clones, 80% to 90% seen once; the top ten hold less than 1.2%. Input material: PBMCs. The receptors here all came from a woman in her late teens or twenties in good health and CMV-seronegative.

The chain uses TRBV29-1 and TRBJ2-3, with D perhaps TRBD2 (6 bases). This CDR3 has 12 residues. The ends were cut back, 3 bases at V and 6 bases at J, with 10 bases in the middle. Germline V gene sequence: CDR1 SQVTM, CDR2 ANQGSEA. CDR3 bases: TGCAGCGTTGATGACGGGAGTGATACGCAGTATTTT. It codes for CSVDDGSDTQYF.

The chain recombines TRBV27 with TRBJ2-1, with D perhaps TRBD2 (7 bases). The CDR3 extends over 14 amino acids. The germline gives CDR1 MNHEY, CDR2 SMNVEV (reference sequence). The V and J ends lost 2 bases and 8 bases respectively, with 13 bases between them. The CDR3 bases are TGTGCCAGCAGTTTAGTAAGGGGGGGCGATGAGCAGTTCTTC. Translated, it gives CASSLVRGGDEQFF.

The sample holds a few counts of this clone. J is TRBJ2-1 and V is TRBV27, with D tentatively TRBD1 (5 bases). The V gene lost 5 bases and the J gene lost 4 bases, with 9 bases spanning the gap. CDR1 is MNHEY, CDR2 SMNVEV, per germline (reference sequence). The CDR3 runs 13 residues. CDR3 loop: CASSRDRYNEQFF. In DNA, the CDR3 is TGTGCCAGCAGTCGCGACAGATACAATGAGCAGTTCTTC.

CDR3 protein: CASSQEGTGGTYEQYF. In DNA, the CDR3 is TGCGCCAGCAGCCAAGAAGGGACCGGAGGGACCTACGAGCAGTACTTC. The chain uses TRBV4-1 and TRBJ2-7, with D perhaps matching TRBD2 (6 bases). Germline lookup yields CDR1 MGHRA and CDR2 YSYEKL. With 0 bases removed from V and 2 bases from J, the gap between germline ends came to 14 bases. The CDR3 extends over 16 amino acids.

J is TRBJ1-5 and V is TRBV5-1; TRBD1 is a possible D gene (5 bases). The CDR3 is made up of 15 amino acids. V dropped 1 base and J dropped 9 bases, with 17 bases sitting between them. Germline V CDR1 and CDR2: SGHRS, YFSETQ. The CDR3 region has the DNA TGCGCCAGCAGCTTGAGGCAGGGTCCGGAGTGGCCCCAGCATTTT. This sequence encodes CASSLRQGPEWPQHF.

DNA for the CDR3: TGTGCCAGCAGTACAGGGGGCGTCTACGAGCAGTACTTC. Its translation: CASSTGGVYEQYF. The chain couples TRBV6-5 to TRBJ2-7, with TRBD1 matching over 9 bases. Germline V gene data show CDR1 as MNHEY and CDR2 as SVGAGI. CDR3 length: 13 residues. The ends lost 5 bases at V and 3 bases at J; junction bases unmatched: 2.

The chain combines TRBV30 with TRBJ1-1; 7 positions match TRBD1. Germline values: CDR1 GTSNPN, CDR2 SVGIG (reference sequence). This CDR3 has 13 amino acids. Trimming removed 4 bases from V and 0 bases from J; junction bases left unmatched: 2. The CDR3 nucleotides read TGTGCCTGGATGGGACAGTTGAACACTGAAGCTTTCTTT. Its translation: CAWMGQLNTEAFF. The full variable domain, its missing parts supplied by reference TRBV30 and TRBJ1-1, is SQTIHQWPATLVQPVGSPLSLECTVEGTSNPNLYWYRQAAGRGLQLLFYSVGIGQISSEVPQNLSASRPQDRQFILSSKKLLLSDSGFYLCAWMGQLNTEAFFGQGTRLTVV.

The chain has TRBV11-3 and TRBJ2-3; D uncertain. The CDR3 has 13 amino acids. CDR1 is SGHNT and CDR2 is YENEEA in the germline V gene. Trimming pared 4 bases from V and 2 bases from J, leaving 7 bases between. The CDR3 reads CASSSRTTDTQYF. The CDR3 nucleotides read TGTGCCAGCAGCTCCAGAACCACAGATACGCAGTATTTT.

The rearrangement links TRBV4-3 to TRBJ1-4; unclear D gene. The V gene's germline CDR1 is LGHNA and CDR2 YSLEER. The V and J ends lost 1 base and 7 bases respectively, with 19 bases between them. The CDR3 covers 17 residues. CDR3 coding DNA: TGCGCCAGCAGCCAAGTTAGGCGACTGATTGACGGTGAAAAACTGTTTTTT. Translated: CASSQVRRLIDGEKLFF.

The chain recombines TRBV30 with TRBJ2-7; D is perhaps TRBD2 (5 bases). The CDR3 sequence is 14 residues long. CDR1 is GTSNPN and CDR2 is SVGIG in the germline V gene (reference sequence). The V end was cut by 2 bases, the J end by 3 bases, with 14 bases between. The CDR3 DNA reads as TGTGCCTGGAGTAGGACTTGGTTGATCTACGAGCAGTACTTC. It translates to CAWSRTWLIYEQYF.

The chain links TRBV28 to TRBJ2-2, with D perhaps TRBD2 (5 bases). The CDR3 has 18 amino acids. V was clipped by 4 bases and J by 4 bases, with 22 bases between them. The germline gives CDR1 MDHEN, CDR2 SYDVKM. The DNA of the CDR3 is TGTGCCAGCAGTTATAACCTTCGAGAGGGTTGGTTCACCGGGGAGCTGTTTTTT. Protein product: CASSYNLREGWFTGELFF.

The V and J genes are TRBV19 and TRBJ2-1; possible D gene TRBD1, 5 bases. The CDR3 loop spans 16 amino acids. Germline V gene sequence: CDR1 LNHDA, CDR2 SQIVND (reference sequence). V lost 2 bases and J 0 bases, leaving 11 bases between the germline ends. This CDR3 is CASSISGIPSYNEQFF. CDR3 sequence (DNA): TGTGCCAGTAGTATATCAGGGATCCCCTCCTACAATGAGCAGTTCTTC.

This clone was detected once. The CDR3 sequence is CSVQAGTGGTEAFF. The CDR3 coding sequence is TGCAGCGTCCAGGCCGGGACAGGGGGCACTGAAGCTTTCTTT. V is TRBV29-1 and J is TRBJ1-1, with 11 nucleotides matching TRBD1. This CDR3 region has 14 residues. The J segment lost 4 bases and the V segment lost 6 bases, leaving 7 bases of the junction unmatched. Germline-derived CDR1 and CDR2 are SQVTM and ANQGSEA.

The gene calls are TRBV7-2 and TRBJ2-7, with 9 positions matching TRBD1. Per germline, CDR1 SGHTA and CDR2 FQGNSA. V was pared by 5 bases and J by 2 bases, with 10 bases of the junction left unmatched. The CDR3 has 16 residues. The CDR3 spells CASSLRPGQGAYEQYF. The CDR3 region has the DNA TGTGCCAGCAGCCTACGACCGGGACAGGGAGCCTACGAGCAGTACTTC.

The CDR3 is CASSQRRDRVAPSGYTF. For the CDR3, the DNA is TGTGCCAGCAGCCAACGTAGGGACAGGGTAGCCCCCAGTGGCTACACCTTC. The V call is TRBV9, the J call TRBJ1-2, with TRBD1 matching 9 bases. CDR3 length equals 17 residues. The germline gives CDR1 SGDLS, CDR2 YYNGEE. The V and J ends lost 4 bases and 7 bases, in that order; junction bases with no gene match: 17.

In DNA, the CDR3 is TGTGCCAGCTCACCACCGAGAGGACAGGGCTACGAGCAGTACTTC. Protein: CASSPPRGQGYEQYF. The V call is TRBV18, the J call TRBJ2-7; 8 positions agree with TRBD1. This CDR3 has 15 residues. Germline CDR1 is KGHSH and CDR2 is LQKENI. V lost 0 bases and J lost 3; bases outside the gene matches: 4. Variable domain in full (rest from reference TRBV18 and TRBJ2-7): NAGVMQNPRHLVRRRGQEARLRCSPMKGHSHVYWYRQLPEEGLKFMVYLQKENIIDESGMPKERFSAEFPKEGPSILRIQQVVRGDSAAYFCASSPPRGQGYEQYFGPGTRLTVT.

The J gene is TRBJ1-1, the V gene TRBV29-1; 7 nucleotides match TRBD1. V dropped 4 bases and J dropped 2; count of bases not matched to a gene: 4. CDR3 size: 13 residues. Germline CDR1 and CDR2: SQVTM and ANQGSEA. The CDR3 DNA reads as TGCAGCGTTGCCGGGACAGTCAACACTGAAGCTTTCTTT. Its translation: CSVAGTVNTEAFF.

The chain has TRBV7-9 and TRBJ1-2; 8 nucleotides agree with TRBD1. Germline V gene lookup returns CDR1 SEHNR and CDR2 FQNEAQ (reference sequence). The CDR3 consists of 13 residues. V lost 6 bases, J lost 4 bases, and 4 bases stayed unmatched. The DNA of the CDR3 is TGTGCCAGCAGAAATGGACAGGGCTATGGCTACACCTTC. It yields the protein CASRNGQGYGYTF.

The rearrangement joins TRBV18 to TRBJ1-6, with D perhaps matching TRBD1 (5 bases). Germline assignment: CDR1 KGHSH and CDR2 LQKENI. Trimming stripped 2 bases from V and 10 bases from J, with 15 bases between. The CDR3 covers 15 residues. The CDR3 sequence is CASSPKQDFGSPLHF. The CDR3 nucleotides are TGTGCCAGCTCACCAAAACAGGATTTTGGATCACCCCTCCACTTT.

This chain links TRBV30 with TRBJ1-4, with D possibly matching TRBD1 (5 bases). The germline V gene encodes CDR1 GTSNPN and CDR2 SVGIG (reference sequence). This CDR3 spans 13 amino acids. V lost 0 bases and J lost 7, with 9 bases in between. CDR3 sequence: CAWSVGDREKLFF. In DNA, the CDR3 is TGTGCCTGGAGTGTAGGGGATCGTGAAAAACTGTTTTTT.

The CDR3 here is CASSSRTSQGGETQYF. The CDR3 DNA sequence: TGCGCCAGCAGCTCGAGGACTAGCCAGGGAGGGGAGACCCAGTACTTC. The chain employs TRBV5-1 and TRBJ2-5, with 8 positions matching TRBD2. The V and J ends lost 3 bases and 5 bases, in that order; junction bases with no gene match: 12. The germline gives CDR1 SGHRS, CDR2 YFSETQ. The CDR3 consists of 16 residues.

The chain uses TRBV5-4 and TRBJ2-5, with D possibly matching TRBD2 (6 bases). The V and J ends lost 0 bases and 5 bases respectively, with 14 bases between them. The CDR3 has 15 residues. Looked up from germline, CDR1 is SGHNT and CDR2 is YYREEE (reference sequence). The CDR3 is CASSLGGRAGETQYF. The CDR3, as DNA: TGTGCCAGCAGCTTGGGTGGACGGGCGGGGGAGACCCAGTACTTC. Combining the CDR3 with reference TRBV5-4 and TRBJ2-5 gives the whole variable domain ETGVTQSPTHLIKTRGQQVTLRCSSQSGHNTVSWYQQALGQGPQFIFQYYREEENGRGNFPPRFSGLQFPNYSSELNVNALELDDSALYLCASSLGGRAGETQYFGPGTRLLVL.